Following are 12 T cell receptor beta chains from one sample sequenced in a study of T cell clonotyping in hematopoietic cell transplantation. The protocol was immunoSEQ multiplex PCR, while the TCRdb copy is restricted to in-frame clones and leaves out a portion. The sample yields roughly 11,000 clones, 89% seen once. This specimen consisted of PBMCs, obtained 100 days after allogeneic stem cell transplant. These receptors were collected from a female patient in her 60s who had an allogeneic stem cell transplant from an unrelated donor, so the T cells may come from the graft donor. Some clones in this sample may be carry-over from other donors' samples.

This chain uses TRBV4-3 with TRBJ2-2, with 8 bases aligning to TRBD2. The CDR3 length is 18 residues. CDR1 LGHNA and CDR2 YSLEER come from the germline V gene. With 0 bases clipped from V and 0 bases from J, the junction kept 6 bases outside the gene matches. CDR3 sequence: CASSQDISGVSNTGELFF. The CDR3 nucleotides read TGCGCCAGCAGCCAAGACATTAGCGGGGTTTCGAACACCGGGGAGCTGTTTTTT.

The chain employs TRBV7-8 and TRBJ1-2, with TRBD1 identical over 8 bases. The CDR3 totals 13 residues. From germline, CDR1 is SGHVS and CDR2 FQNEAQ. J gave up 11 bases and V 5 bases, and 10 bases lay outside the gene matches. CDR3 nucleotide sequence: TGTGCCAGCAGCACCGGACAGGGATTGAGTTACACCTTC. Encoded protein: CASSTGQGLSYTF.

This chain joins TRBV27 and TRBJ2-7; the D is unclear. The CDR3 is 13 residues long. Per germline, CDR1 MNHEY and CDR2 SMNVEV (reference sequence). V was clipped by 5 bases and J by 2 bases, with 10 bases between them. This CDR3 reads CASSPVGPYEQYF. CDR3 coding DNA: TGTGCCAGCAGTCCGGTGGGCCCCTACGAGCAGTACTTC.

The chain has TRBV4-3 and TRBJ2-1; no clear D. CDR1 and CDR2 (germline): LGHNA, YSLEER. V was pared by 0 bases and J by 4 bases, with 7 bases between. The CDR3 runs to 14 residues. DNA of the CDR3: TGCGCCAGCAGCCAAGATGTGGGATACAATGAGCAGTTCTTC. It codes for CASSQDVGYNEQFF.

The rearrangement uses TRBV4-3 and TRBJ2-4; D gene unclear. The CDR3 extends over 15 amino acids. Looked up from germline, CDR1 is LGHNA and CDR2 is YSLEER. Trimming pared 0 bases from V and 3 bases from J, leaving 9 bases between. CDR3: CASSQDYSSKNIQYF. CDR3 nucleotides: TGCGCCAGCAGCCAAGATTACAGCAGCAAAAACATTCAGTACTTC.

In this sample, this clone turned up once. V gene TRBV10-3 combines with J gene TRBJ2-7; D is perhaps TRBD2 (5 bases). The CDR3 runs to 17 residues. Germline values: CDR1 ENHRY, CDR2 SYGVKD. V was clipped by 2 bases and J by 2 bases, with 19 bases between them. CDR3 DNA sequence: TGTGCCATCAGTGAGCCGAGAGGCAGCGGAAGGACCTACGAGCAGTACTTC. Translation: CAISEPRGSGRTYEQYF.

The chain uses TRBV27 and TRBJ1-2; 7 bases match TRBD1. Trimming removed 7 bases from V and 0 bases from J; junction bases left unmatched: 8. Germline V gene lookup returns CDR1 MNHEY and CDR2 SMNVEV (reference sequence). The CDR3 contains 15 residues. In DNA form, the CDR3 reads TGTGCCAGCACCAAAGGGGGCGCCGCTAACTATGGCTACACCTTC. Protein product: CASTKGGAANYGYTF.

This clone was counted a few times. V usage is TRBV6-6 and J usage is TRBJ1-4; 8 bases line up with TRBD1. Germline assignment: CDR1 MNHNY and CDR2 SVGAGI (reference sequence). The CDR3 totals 15 residues. V shed 7 bases, J shed 6 bases, and the junction held 10 bases outside the gene matches. Here the CDR3 reads CASTTGGPGHEKLFF. The CDR3 DNA is TGTGCCAGCACTACAGGGGGACCCGGACATGAAAAACTGTTTTTT.

The V gene is TRBV6-6, the J gene TRBJ1-3; possibly TRBD1 for D (6 bases). Trimming shortened V by 6 bases and J by 3 bases, and 15 bases separated the two germline ends. The V gene's germline CDR1 is MNHNY and CDR2 SVGAGI (reference sequence). This CDR3 spans 15 amino acids. Here the CDR3 reads CASSSHDRSGNTIYF. The CDR3 coding sequence is TGTGCCAGCAGCTCACACGACAGGAGTGGAAACACCATATATTTT.

J is TRBJ2-3 and V is TRBV6-1; 9 bases fit TRBD2. The CDR3 totals 15 residues. The V gene end was trimmed by 6 bases and the J gene end by 3 bases; junction bases not matched to a gene: 7. Germline V gene data show CDR1 as MNHNS and CDR2 as SASEGT. CDR3 bases: TGTGCCAGCAGGGGCGGGAGGGCCGGGACAGATACGCAGTATTTT. Its protein is CASRGGRAGTDTQYF.

With respect to this clone: Its ends do not fully match the called genes, so a read error is possible. V gene TRBV7-7 combines with J gene TRBJ1-2; D gene ambiguous. Germline CDR1 reads SSHAT; CDR2 reads FNYEAQ (reference sequence). This CDR3 has 11 residues. The CDR3 here is CASSPRVCHTF. The CDR3 DNA reads as TGTGCTAGCAGCCCCCGAGTTTGTCACACCTTC.

The chain combines TRBV6-5 with TRBJ1-2, with D perhaps matching TRBD1 (5 bases). The CDR3 has 15 residues. From germline, CDR1 is MNHEY and CDR2 SVGAGI. Trimming pared 0 bases from V and 4 bases from J, leaving 12 bases between. The CDR3 sequence: CASSYSAGGIYGYTF. DNA for the CDR3: TGTGCCAGCAGTTACTCGGCCGGGGGGATCTATGGCTACACCTTC.